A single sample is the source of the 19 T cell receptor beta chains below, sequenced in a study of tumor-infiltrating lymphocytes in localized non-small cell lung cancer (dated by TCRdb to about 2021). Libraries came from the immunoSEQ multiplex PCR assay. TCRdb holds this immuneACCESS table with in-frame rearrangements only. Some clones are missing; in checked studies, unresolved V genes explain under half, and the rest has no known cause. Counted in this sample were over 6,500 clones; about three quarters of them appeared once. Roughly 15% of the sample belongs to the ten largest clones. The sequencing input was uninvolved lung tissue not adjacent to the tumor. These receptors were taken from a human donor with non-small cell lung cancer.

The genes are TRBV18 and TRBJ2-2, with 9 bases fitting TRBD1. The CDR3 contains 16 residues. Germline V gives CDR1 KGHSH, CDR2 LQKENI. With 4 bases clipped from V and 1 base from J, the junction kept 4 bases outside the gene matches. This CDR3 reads CASSQPGQGNTGELFF. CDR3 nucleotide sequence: TGTGCCAGCTCACAACCGGGACAGGGGAACACCGGGGAGCTGTTTTTT.

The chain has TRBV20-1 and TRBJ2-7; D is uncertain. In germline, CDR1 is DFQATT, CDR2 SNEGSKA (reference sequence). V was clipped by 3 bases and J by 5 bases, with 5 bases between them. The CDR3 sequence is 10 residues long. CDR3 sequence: CSASDHEQYF. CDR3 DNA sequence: TGCAGTGCTAGCGATCACGAGCAGTACTTC.

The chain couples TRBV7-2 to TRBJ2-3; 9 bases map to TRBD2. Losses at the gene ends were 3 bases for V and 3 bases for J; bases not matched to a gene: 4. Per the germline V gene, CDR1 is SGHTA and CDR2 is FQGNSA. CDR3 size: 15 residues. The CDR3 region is CASSFSGGRTDTQYF. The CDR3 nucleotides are TGTGCCAGCAGCTTTAGCGGGGGTCGGACAGATACGCAGTATTTT.

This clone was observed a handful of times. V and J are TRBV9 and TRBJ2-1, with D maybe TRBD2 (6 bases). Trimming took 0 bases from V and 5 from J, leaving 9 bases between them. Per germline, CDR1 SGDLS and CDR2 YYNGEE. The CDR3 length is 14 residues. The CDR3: CASSVDIADNEQFF. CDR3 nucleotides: TGTGCCAGCAGCGTAGACATAGCGGACAATGAGCAGTTCTTC. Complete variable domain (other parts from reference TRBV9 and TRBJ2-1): DSGVTQTPKHLITATGQRVTLRCSPRSGDLSVYWYQQSLDQGLQFLIQYYNGEERAKGNILERFSAQQFPDLHSELNLSSLELGDSALYFCASSVDIADNEQFFGPGTRLTVL.

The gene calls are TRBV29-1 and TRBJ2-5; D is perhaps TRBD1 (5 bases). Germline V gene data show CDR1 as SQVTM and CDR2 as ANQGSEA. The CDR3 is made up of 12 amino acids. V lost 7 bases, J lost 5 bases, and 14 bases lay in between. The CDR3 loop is CSAGSAGETQYF. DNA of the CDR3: TGCAGCGCCGGTTCTGCAGGGGAGACCCAGTACTTC. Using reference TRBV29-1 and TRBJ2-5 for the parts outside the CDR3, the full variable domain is SAVISQKPSRDICQRGTSLTIQCQVDSQVTMMFWYRQQPGQSLTLIATANQGSEATYESGFVIDKFPISRPNLTFSTLTVSNMSPEDSSIYLCSAGSAGETQYFGPGTRLLVL.

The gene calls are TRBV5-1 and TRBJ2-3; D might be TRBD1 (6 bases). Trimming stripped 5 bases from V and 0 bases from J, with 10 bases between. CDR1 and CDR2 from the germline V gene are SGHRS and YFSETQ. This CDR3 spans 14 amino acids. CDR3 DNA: TGCGCCAGCAGAAGGGACATCAGCACAGATACGCAGTATTTT. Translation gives CASRRDISTDTQYF.

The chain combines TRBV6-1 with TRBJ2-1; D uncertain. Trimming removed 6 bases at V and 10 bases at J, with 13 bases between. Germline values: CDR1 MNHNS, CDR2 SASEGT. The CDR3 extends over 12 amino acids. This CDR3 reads CASSLNGREQFF. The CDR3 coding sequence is TGTGCCAGCAGCCTGAATGGCAGAGAGCAGTTCTTC.

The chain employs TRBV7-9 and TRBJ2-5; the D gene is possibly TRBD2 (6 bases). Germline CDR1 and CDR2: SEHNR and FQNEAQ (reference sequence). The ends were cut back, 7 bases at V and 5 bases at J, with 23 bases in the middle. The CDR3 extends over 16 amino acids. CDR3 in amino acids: CASTPEDHPGRETQYF. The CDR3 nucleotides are TGTGCCAGCACCCCCGAGGATCACCCTGGGAGGGAGACCCAGTACTTC.

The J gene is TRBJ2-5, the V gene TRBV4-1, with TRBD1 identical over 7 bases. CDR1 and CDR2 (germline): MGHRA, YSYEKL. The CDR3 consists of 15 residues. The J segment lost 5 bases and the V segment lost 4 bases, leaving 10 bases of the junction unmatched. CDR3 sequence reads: CASSPGEGAEETQYF. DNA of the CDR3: TGCGCCAGCAGCCCCGGAGAGGGGGCTGAGGAGACCCAGTACTTC.

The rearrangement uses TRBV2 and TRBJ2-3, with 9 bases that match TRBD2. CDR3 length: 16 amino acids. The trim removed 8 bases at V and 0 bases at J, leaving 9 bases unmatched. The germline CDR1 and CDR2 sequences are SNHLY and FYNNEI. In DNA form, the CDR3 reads TGTGCCAGCGGGTTTAGCGGGGGCCTCAGCACAGATACGCAGTATTTT. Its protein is CASGFSGGLSTDTQYF.

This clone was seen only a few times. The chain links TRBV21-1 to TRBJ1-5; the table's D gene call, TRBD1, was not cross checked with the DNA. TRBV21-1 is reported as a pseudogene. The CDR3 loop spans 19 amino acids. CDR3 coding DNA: TGTGCCAGCAGCTCGCCGACAGGGGGCCACTTTTATAGCAATCAGCCCCAGCATTTT. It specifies CASSSPTGGHFYSNQPQHF.

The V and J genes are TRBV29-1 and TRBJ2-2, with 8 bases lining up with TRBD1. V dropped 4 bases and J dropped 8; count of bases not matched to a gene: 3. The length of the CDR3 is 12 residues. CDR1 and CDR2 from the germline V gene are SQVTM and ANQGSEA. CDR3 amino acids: CSVGQGRGELFF. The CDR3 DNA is TGCAGCGTTGGACAGGGGAGGGGGGAGCTGTTTTTT.

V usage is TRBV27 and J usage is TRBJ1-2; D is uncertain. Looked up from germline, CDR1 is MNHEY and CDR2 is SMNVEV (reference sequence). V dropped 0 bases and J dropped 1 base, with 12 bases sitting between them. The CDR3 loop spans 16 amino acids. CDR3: CASSLSYGERNYGYTF. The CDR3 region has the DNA TGTGCCAGCAGTTTATCGTACGGGGAGCGTAACTATGGCTACACCTTC.

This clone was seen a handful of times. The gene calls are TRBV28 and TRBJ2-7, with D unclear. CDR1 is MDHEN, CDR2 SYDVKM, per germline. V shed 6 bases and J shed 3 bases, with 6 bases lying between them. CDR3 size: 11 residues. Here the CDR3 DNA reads TGTGCCAGCAGCACCATCTACGAGCAGTACTTC. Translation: CASSTIYEQYF.

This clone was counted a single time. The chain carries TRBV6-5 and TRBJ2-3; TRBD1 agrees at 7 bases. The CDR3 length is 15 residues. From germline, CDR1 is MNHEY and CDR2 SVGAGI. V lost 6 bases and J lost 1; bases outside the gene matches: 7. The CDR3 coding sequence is TGTGCCAGCAGACCACGTGACAGGGGCACAGATACGCAGTATTTT. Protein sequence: CASRPRDRGTDTQYF.

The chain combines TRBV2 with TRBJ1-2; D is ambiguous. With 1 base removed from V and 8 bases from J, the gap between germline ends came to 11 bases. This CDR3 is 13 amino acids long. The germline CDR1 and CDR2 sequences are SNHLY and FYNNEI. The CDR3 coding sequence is TGTGCCAGCAGTGAAGAGGTACTGCGGGGCTACACCTTC. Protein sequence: CASSEEVLRGYTF.

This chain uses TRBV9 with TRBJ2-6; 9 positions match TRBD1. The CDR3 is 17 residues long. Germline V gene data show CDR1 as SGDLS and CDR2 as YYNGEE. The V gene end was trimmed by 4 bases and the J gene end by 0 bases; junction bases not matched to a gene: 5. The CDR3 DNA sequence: TGTGCCAGCAGCCCAGGACAGGGGACCTCTGGGGCCAACGTCCTGACTTTC. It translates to CASSPGQGTSGANVLTF.

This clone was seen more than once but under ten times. CDR3: CAWSTGGPYGYTF. In nucleotides, the CDR3 is TGTGCCTGGAGTACAGGGGGCCCCTATGGCTACACCTTC. The chain has TRBV30 and TRBJ1-2; 9 bases line up with TRBD1. Germline-derived CDR1 and CDR2 are GTSNPN and SVGIG (reference sequence). The V segment lost 2 bases and the J segment 4 bases; nucleotides outside the gene matches: 2. This CDR3 has 13 residues.

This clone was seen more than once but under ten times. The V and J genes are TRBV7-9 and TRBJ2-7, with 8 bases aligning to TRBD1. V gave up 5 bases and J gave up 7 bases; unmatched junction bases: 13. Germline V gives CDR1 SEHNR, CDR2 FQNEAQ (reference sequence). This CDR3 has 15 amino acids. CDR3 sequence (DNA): TGTGCCAGCAGCCGGGGGCAGGGGGCGCTTAGAGAGCAGTACTTC. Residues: CASSRGQGALREQYF.